Below, 25 T cell receptor beta chains from the same sample are listed, as sequenced in a study of blood T cell repertoires in COVID-19 (dated by TCRdb to the early 2020s). The method was the immunoSEQ multiplex PCR assay. TCRdb carries this immuneACCESS record with in-frame sequences only. Its versions omit some clonotypes, under half of them owing to an unresolved V gene in the studies checked, with the rest unexplained. This sample gives 130,000 or so clones in total; under 90% of them show up just once. Clones ranked in the top ten supply 12% of the sample. The sample comprised peripheral blood. These receptors were taken from a woman aged 60-75 years with acute or convalescent COVID-19.

The rearrangement joins TRBV7-2 to TRBJ1-1; D gene uncertain. This CDR3 has 11 amino acids. Germline assignment: CDR1 SGHTA and CDR2 FQGNSA. V dropped 5 bases and J dropped 8 bases, with 9 bases sitting between them. The CDR3 loop is CASSRTGEAFF. The DNA for the CDR3 is TGTGCCAGCAGCCGGACTGGAGAAGCTTTCTTT. The full variable domain, completed using reference TRBV7-2 and TRBJ1-1, is GAGVSQSPSNKVTEKGKDVELRCDPISGHTALYWYRQSLGQGLEFLIYFQGNSAPDKSGLPSDRFSAERTGGSVSTLTIQRTQQEDSAVYLCASSRTGEAFFGQGTRLTVV.

The rearrangement uses TRBV2 and TRBJ1-2, with D unclear. The CDR3 loop spans 13 amino acids. Trimming took 7 bases from V and 4 from J, leaving 13 bases between them. Looked up from germline, CDR1 is SNHLY and CDR2 is FYNNEI. CDR3 region: CASIFESTYGYTF. CDR3 nucleotides: TGTGCCAGCATTTTTGAGAGTACCTATGGCTACACCTTC.

The chain employs TRBV5-4 and TRBJ1-3; D gene ambiguous. The CDR3 has 16 amino acids. Germline V gene lookup returns CDR1 SGHNT and CDR2 YYREEE (reference sequence). The ends were cut back, 0 bases at V and 0 bases at J, with 10 bases in the middle. The CDR3 DNA reads TGTGCCAGCAGCTTGGGTCAATCCTACTCTGGAAACACCATATATTTT. Protein: CASSLGQSYSGNTIYF.

The genes are TRBV18 and TRBJ2-5; D perhaps matches TRBD1 (6 bases). Germline V gene sequence: CDR1 KGHSH, CDR2 LQKENI. The CDR3 is 14 amino acids. Trimming shortened V by 2 bases and J by 4 bases, and 11 bases separated the two germline ends. The CDR3 loop reads CASSPTQGRETQYF. CDR3 sequence (DNA): TGTGCCAGCTCACCAACACAGGGCCGAGAGACCCAGTACTTC.

This clone was recorded a few times. The chain couples TRBV7-3 to TRBJ1-6; 9 positions match TRBD1. V shed 5 bases and J 7 bases; nucleotides not matched to a gene: 6. Germline V gene data show CDR1 as SGHTA and CDR2 as FQGTGA. CDR3 size: 15 residues. DNA for the CDR3: TGTGCCAGCAGCCCGTCGGGGACAGGGAATTCACCCCTCCACTTT. This translates into CASSPSGTGNSPLHF. The variable domain in full, completed from reference TRBV7-3 and TRBJ1-6, reads GAGVSQTPSNKVTEKGKYVELRCDPISGHTALYWYRQSLGQGPEFLIYFQGTGAADDSGLPNDRFFAVRPEGSVSTLKIQRTERGDSAVYLCASSPSGTGNSPLHFGNGTRLTVT.

This sequence joins TRBV6-5 and TRBJ2-5; TRBD2 matches 10 bases. Germline V gene data show CDR1 as MNHEY and CDR2 as SVGAGI. This CDR3 contains 11 residues. J was trimmed by 7 bases and V by 8 bases; bases with no gene match: 1. CDR3 DNA sequence: TGTGCCAGCCAGCGGGGGGGGACCCAGTACTTC. The encoded protein is CASQRGGTQYF.

This CDR3 is CASGTGSVQLGNTIYF. CDR3 sequence (DNA): TGTGCCAGCGGGACAGGTTCGGTTCAGCTTGGAAACACCATATATTTT. The chain has TRBV28 and TRBJ1-3, with 8 bases lining up with TRBD1. The CDR3 runs 16 residues. From germline, CDR1 is MDHEN and CDR2 SYDVKM. Trimming cost V 8 bases and J 3 bases; bases outside gene matches: 12.

V is TRBV5-1 and J is TRBJ2-2; tentative D call: TRBD1 (6 bases). The CDR3 has 15 amino acids. Trimming removed 2 bases from V and 7 bases from J, with 15 bases in between. Germline values: CDR1 SGHRS, CDR2 YFSETQ. The CDR3 protein is CASSFRLIQGGELFF. DNA of the CDR3: TGCGCCAGCAGCTTCCGTCTAATACAGGGCGGGGAGCTGTTTTTT.

This chain joins TRBV30 and TRBJ1-4, with D unclear. The germline V gene has CDR1 GTSNPN and CDR2 SVGIG (reference sequence). This CDR3 region has 12 residues. Trimming removed 3 bases from V and 7 bases from J, with 9 bases in between. The CDR3 reads CAWSAGPEKLFF. Written as DNA, the CDR3 is TGTGCCTGGAGCGCGGGCCCTGAAAAACTGTTTTTT.

This clone has more than one count but fewer than ten. The genes are TRBV6-4 and TRBJ1-6; the match to TRBD1 covers 7 bases. The CDR3 loop spans 14 amino acids. The V gene's germline CDR1 is MRHNA and CDR2 SNTAGT. V gave up 6 bases and J gave up 3 bases; unmatched junction bases: 2. CDR3 amino acids: CASRGTDYNSPLHF. CDR3 nucleotides: TGTGCCAGCAGGGGGACAGACTATAATTCACCCCTCCACTTT.

This chain links TRBV19 with TRBJ1-5; D is uncertain. The V and J ends lost 5 bases and 13 bases respectively, with 21 bases between them. This CDR3 has 14 residues. CDR1 and CDR2 (germline): LNHDA, SQIVND (reference sequence). Written as DNA, the CDR3 is TGTGCCAGTAGTGCATCTTGGAGAAAACACACTCAGCATTTT. The encoded protein is CASSASWRKHTQHF.

This clone showed up just once. The gene calls are TRBV30 and TRBJ1-1; weak D call: TRBD1 (6 bases). The CDR3 loop spans 15 amino acids. Germline CDR1 reads GTSNPN; CDR2 reads SVGIG (reference sequence). V lost 2 bases and J 5 bases, leaving 18 bases between the germline ends. The CDR3 spells CAWSLNRAERTEAFF. CDR3 DNA sequence: TGTGCCTGGAGTCTTAACAGGGCAGAAAGGACTGAAGCTTTCTTT.

This chain links TRBV4-1 with TRBJ1-1; D gene uncertain. The CDR3 sequence is 15 residues long. The germline V and J ends were trimmed by 4 bases and 1 base, with 13 bases remaining between them. Germline V gene lookup returns CDR1 MGHRA and CDR2 YSYEKL. The CDR3 nucleotides are TGCGCCAGCAGCCCCAGGTCACCGTCGAACACTGAAGCTTTCTTT. As protein: CASSPRSPSNTEAFF.

The J gene is TRBJ1-6, the V gene TRBV5-8, with TRBD1 identical over 7 bases. CDR1 and CDR2 from the germline V gene are SGHTS and YDEGEE. The CDR3 sequence is 15 residues long. Germline trimming cut 2 bases from V and 4 bases from J; bases unmatched to any gene: 3. CDR3 amino acids: CASSFLTGYNSPLHF. CDR3 DNA: TGTGCCAGCAGCTTCCTGACAGGGTATAATTCACCCCTCCACTTT. Complete variable domain (other parts from reference TRBV5-8 and TRBJ1-6): EAGVTQSPTHLIKTRGQQATLRCSPISGHTSVYWYQQALGLGLQFLLWYDEGEERNRGNFPPRFSGRQFPNYSSELNVNALELEDSALYLCASSFLTGYNSPLHFGNGTRLTVT.

The chain has TRBV9 and TRBJ1-2; 9 nucleotides align to TRBD1. Germline lookup yields CDR1 SGDLS and CDR2 YYNGEE. Losses at the gene ends were 1 base for V and 1 base for J; bases not matched to a gene: 11. There are 18 residues in the CDR3. As DNA, the CDR3 is TGTGCCAGCAGCGTATCAACCTCCGGGACAGGGCGTAACTATGGCTACACCTTC. It encodes CASSVSTSGTGRNYGYTF.

The rearrangement joins TRBV29-1 to TRBJ2-5, with TRBD1 identical over 9 bases. The CDR3 is 15 residues long. With V trimmed by 7 bases and J by 4 bases, 13 bases remained unmatched. The germline CDR1 and CDR2 sequences are SQVTM and ANQGSEA. CDR3 sequence: CSGSYNTGGRETQYF. The CDR3 region has the DNA TGCAGCGGGAGCTATAATACAGGGGGCCGAGAGACCCAGTACTTC.

In its sample, this clone was seen many times. The chain carries TRBV11-2 and TRBJ2-7, with D tentatively TRBD2 (6 bases). The ends were cut back, 4 bases at V and 2 bases at J, with 12 bases in the middle. The CDR3 spans 14 residues. The germline CDR1 and CDR2 sequences are SGHAT and FQNNGV. The CDR3 coding sequence is TGTGCCAGCAGCTGGGGGGACCGGGCCTACGAGCAGTACTTC. Translated, it gives CASSWGDRAYEQYF.

The chain recombines TRBV5-1 with TRBJ1-2, with D hard to call. The V end lost 0 bases, the J end lost 0 bases, and 6 bases lay between the germline ends. From germline, CDR1 is SGHRS and CDR2 YFSETQ. This CDR3 comprises 14 residues. The CDR3 sequence is CASSLDPTNYGYTF. The CDR3 DNA reads as TGCGCCAGCAGCTTGGATCCAACTAACTATGGCTACACCTTC.

V and J are TRBV9 and TRBJ1-4, with D unclear. Germline V CDR1 and CDR2: SGDLS, YYNGEE. The CDR3 covers 15 residues. V lost 0 bases and J 4 bases, leaving 10 bases between the germline ends. The CDR3 sequence is CASSVAGTVNEKLFF. In DNA form, the CDR3 reads TGTGCCAGCAGCGTAGCTGGAACAGTTAATGAAAAACTGTTTTTT.

In its sample, this clone was seen once. The V gene is TRBV5-5, the J gene TRBJ1-4; D gene unclear. The ends were cut back, 1 base at V and 2 bases at J, with 6 bases in the middle. The CDR3 loop spans 14 amino acids. CDR1 and CDR2 from the germline V gene are SGHKS and YYEKEE (reference sequence). The DNA of the CDR3 is TGTGCCAGCAGCTTGACAGCTACTAATGAAAAACTGTTTTTT. This gives the protein CASSLTATNEKLFF.

The chain links TRBV6-5 to TRBJ1-1, with no clear D. CDR3 length equals 13 residues. Per germline, CDR1 MNHEY and CDR2 SVGAGI. The germline V and J ends were trimmed by 5 bases and 0 bases, with 7 bases remaining between them. This CDR3 is CASSHDMNTEAFF. The CDR3, as DNA: TGTGCCAGCAGTCACGACATGAACACTGAAGCTTTCTTT.

This clone has only a few counts. This rearrangement joins TRBV5-8 to TRBJ2-7; TRBD2 might be the D (5 bases). Germline loops: CDR1 SGHTS, CDR2 YDEGEE. This CDR3 spans 15 amino acids. V lost 0 bases and J 4 bases, leaving 14 bases between the germline ends. CDR3 residues: CASSLDRPREYEQYV. The CDR3 bases are TGTGCCAGCAGCTTGGATAGGCCACGGGAATACGAGCAGTACGTC.

The genes are TRBV11-2 and TRBJ1-1; perhaps TRBD1 as D (6 bases). Trimming removed 6 bases at V and 8 bases at J, with 16 bases between. The CDR3 sequence is 13 residues long. Germline V CDR1 and CDR2: SGHAT, FQNNGV. The CDR3: CASRGAQGSEAFF. The CDR3 DNA follows: TGTGCCAGCAGGGGGGCACAGGGCTCGGAAGCTTTCTTT.

The J gene is TRBJ1-1, the V gene TRBV30; 8 bases are shared with TRBD1. Trimming took 3 bases from V and 6 from J; bases not matched to a gene: 12. The CDR3 length is 15 residues. The germline CDR1 and CDR2 sequences are GTSNPN and SVGIG (reference sequence). CDR3 bases: TGTGCCTGGAGATTCCGGGACAGGAGTGGTGCTGAAGCTTTCTTT. The encoded protein is CAWRFRDRSGAEAFF.

The CDR3 nucleotides read TGTGCCAGCAGGACTCTATACAATGAGCAGTTCTTC. Amino acids: CASRTLYNEQFF. The genes are TRBV2 and TRBJ2-1, with D unresolved. Trimming removed 6 bases from V and 4 bases from J, with 7 bases in between. This CDR3 comprises 12 residues. Germline V CDR1 and CDR2: SNHLY, FYNNEI.